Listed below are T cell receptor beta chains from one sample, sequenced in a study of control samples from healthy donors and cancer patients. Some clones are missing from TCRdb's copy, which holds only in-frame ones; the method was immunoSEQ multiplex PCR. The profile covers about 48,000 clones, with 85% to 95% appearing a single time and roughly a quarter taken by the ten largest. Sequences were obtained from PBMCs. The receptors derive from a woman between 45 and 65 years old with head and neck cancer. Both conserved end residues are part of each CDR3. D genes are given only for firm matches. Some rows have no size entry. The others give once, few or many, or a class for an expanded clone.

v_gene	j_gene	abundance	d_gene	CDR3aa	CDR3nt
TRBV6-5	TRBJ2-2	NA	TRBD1	CASSWGQITGELFF	TGTGCCAGCAGTTGGGGACAGATCACCGGGGAGCTGTTTTTT
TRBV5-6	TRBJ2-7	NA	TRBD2	CASSSGTSGYEQYF	TGTGCCAGCAGCTCCGGGACTAGCGGCTACGAGCAGTACTTC
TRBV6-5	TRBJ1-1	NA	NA	CASSYYGTSNTEAFF	TGTGCCAGCAGTTACTACGGGACGTCGAACACTGAAGCTTTCTTT
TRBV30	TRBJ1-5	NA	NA	CAWSVNGAQPQHF	TGTGCCTGGAGTGTTAATGGCGCTCAGCCCCAGCATTTT
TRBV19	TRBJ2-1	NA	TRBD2	CASRPTSGRTNEQFF	TGTGCCAGTAGGCCGACTAGCGGGAGAACCAATGAGCAGTTCTTC
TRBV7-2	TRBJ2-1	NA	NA	CASSLDPGKVNEQFF	TGTGCCAGCAGCTTAGACCCGGGAAAAGTAAATGAGCAGTTCTTC
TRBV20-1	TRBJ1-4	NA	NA	CSTKEGEKLFF	TGCAGTACTAAGGAAGGTGAAAAACTGTTTTTT
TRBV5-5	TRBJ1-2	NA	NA	CASSLVRLHGYTF	TGTGCCAGCAGCTTGGTCCGGCTCCATGGCTACACCTTC
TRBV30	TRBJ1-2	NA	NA	CAWTVDGYGYTF	TGTGCCTGGACGGTAGACGGCTATGGCTACACCTTC
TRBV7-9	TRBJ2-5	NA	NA	CASSLGAIQETQYF	TGTGCCAGCAGCCTGGGCGCCATCCAAGAGACCCAGTACTTC
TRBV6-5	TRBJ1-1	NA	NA	CASRSTDSMNTEAFF	TGTGCCAGCAGGTCAACGGACAGCATGAACACTGAAGCTTTCTTT
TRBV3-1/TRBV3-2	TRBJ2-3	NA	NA	CASSHRTDTQYF	TGTGCCAGCAGCCACCGGACAGATACGCAGTATTTT
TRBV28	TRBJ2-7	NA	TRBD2	CASSFKLAGFYEQYF	TGTGCCAGCAGTTTCAAACTAGCGGGTTTCTACGAGCAGTACTTC
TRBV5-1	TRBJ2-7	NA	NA	CASSLVSLTVTYEQYF	TGCGCCAGCAGCTTGGTCTCCCTGACGGTTACCTACGAGCAGTACTTC
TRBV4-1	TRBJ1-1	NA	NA	CASSQVPLGTGPTEAFF	TGCGCCAGCAGCCAAGTCCCGCTTGGAACAGGGCCCACTGAAGCTTTCTTT
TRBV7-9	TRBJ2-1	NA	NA	CASSPLSGVSYNEQFF	TGTGCCAGCAGCCCTTTATCAGGGGTCTCCTACAATGAGCAGTTCTTC
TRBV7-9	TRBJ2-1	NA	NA	CASRAKGEDNEQFF	TGTGCCAGCAGAGCCAAGGGGGAGGACAATGAGCAGTTCTTC
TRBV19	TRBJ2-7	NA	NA	CASRDRYEQYF	TGTGCCAGTAGGGACCGCTACGAGCAGTACTTC
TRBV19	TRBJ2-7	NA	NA	CASNPRGPYEQYF	TGTGCCAGTAACCCCCGGGGTCCTTACGAGCAGTACTTC
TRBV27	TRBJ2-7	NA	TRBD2	CARSSTRGPGGPRVYEQYF	TGTGCCCGCAGTTCGACCCGGGGGCCGGGGGGGCCGAGGGTCTACGAGCAGTACTTC
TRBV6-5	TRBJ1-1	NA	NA	CASSYRQAGEAFF	TGTGCCAGCAGTTATCGTCAGGCGGGTGAAGCTTTCTTT
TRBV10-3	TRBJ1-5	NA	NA	CAISEGTRGNQPQHF	TGTGCCATCAGTGAGGGGACAAGGGGCAATCAGCCCCAGCATTTT
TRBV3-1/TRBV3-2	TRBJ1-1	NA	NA	CASSPPGRNTEAFF	TGTGCCAGCAGCCCTCCAGGGAGGAACACTGAAGCTTTCTTT
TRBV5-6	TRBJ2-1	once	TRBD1	CASSSLPDRVNEQFF	TGTGCCAGCAGCTCCCTTCCGGACAGGGTAAATGAGCAGTTCTTC
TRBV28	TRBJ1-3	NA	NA	CASSSLGTEHSGNTIYF	TGTGCCAGCAGCTCCCTGGGGACGGAACACTCTGGAAACACCATATATTTT
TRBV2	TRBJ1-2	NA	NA	CAVQRSLEGGYTF	TGTGCCGTCCAAAGGTCCCTTGAGGGGGGCTACACCTTC
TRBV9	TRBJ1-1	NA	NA	CASSVGLSGHYTEAFF	TGTGCCAGCAGCGTAGGTTTATCGGGACACTACACTGAAGCTTTCTTT